This TCR beta chain was observed in a study of cytomegalovirus exposure and HLA in healthy donors. The donors formed part of the 120-subject validation cohort, distinct from the roughly 700-subject first cohort. The CDR3 has 14 amino acids. Trimming removed 6 bases from V and 3 bases from J; junction bases left unmatched: 6. The germline V gene has CDR1 SNHLY and CDR2 FYNNEI. Using immunoSEQ multiplex PCR, the repertoire was profiled, and TCRdb retains in-frame clones only, with some absent. Seen here are some 120,000 clones, roughly 94% observed once, and the top ten hold roughly 1.2%. The chain combines TRBV2 with TRBJ2-7; TRBD1 agrees at 9 bases. The sequencing sample was made of PBMCs. This TCR came from a woman between 18 and 29 years old in good health and CMV-seronegative. In DNA form, the CDR3 reads TGTGCCAGCAGGGACAGGACAGGGGTCTACGAGCAGTACTTC. Its protein is CASRDRTGVYEQYF.